The 4 T cell receptor beta chains below come from one sample, sequenced in a study of T cells in Graves' hyperthyroidism and ophthalmopathy. TCR beta CDR3 region amplification was performed from RNA transcripts. A first-round RT-PCR of the TCR CDR3 used the HTBI primer set. Each CDR3 protein gets one entry after TCRdb re-called the multiplex PCR reads with MiXCR. The table has approximately 870,000 distinct CDR3 sequences, over 35% seen once; the top ten hold 8.9%. The sample consisted of blood. These receptor sequences come from a man in his late teens or twenties with Graves' hyperthyroidism.

This chain joins TRBV12-3 or TRBV12-4 and TRBJ2-2; D is perhaps TRBD2 (5 bases). This CDR3 has 12 amino acids. V was trimmed by 5 bases and J by 9 bases, leaving 10 bases between them. The CDR3 reads CASSPEGRELFF. The CDR3 coding sequence is TGTGCCAGCAGTCCCGAGGGTAGGGAGCTGTTTTTT.

The chain has TRBV7-6 and TRBJ2-2; 7 bases are a match to TRBD2. This CDR3 spans 15 amino acids. Unmatched junction bases numbered 8, after V lost 4 bases and J lost 6 bases. Per germline, CDR1 SGHVS and CDR2 FNYEAQ. The CDR3 region is CASSSTSFSPGELFF. The CDR3 coding sequence is TGTGCCAGCAGCTCGACTAGCTTTTCCCCCGGGGAGCTGTTTTTT. The full variable domain, its missing parts supplied by reference TRBV7-6 and TRBJ2-2, is GAGVSQSPRYKVTKRGQDVALRCDPISGHVSLYWYRQALGQGPEFLTYFNYEAQQDKSGLPNDRFSAERPEGSISTLTIQRTEQRDSAMYRCASSSTSFSPGELFFGEGSRLTVL.

A few counts support this clonotype. The chain combines TRBV20-1 with TRBJ1-1, with D maybe TRBD1 (5 bases). Trimming took off 2 bases at V and 6 bases at J, with 19 bases between the two ends. This CDR3 is 15 amino acids long. Germline V gene data show CDR1 as DFQATT and CDR2 as SNEGSKA (reference sequence). CDR3 sequence (DNA): TGCAGTGCTAGAAAGGTGGGGCAGGGTGGGTCTGAAGCTTTCTTT. Its translation: CSARKVGQGGSEAFF.

This chain links TRBV12-3 or TRBV12-4 with TRBJ1-4; D is perhaps TRBD1 (5 bases). Trimming took 5 bases from V and 0 from J, leaving 16 bases between them. The CDR3 runs to 17 residues. The chain's CDR3 is CASSGGGTAATNEKLFF. In nucleotides, the CDR3 is TGTGCCAGCAGTGGGGGGGGGACGGCAGCAACTAATGAAAAACTGTTTTTT.